What follows are 21 T cell receptor beta chains derived from one specimen sequenced in a study of cytomegalovirus exposure and HLA in healthy donors (TCRdb year 2017). The library was prepared using the immunoSEQ multiplex PCR assay. The multiplex PCR relied on a mix of 60 forward primers for TCR Vbeta segments and 13 reverse primers for TCR Jbeta segments. Entries here come from immuneACCESS through TCRdb and include only in-frame sequences with V and J called. Some clones fail to appear in such tables; in the studies checked, an unresolved V gene covers under half of the shortfall, and the cause of the remainder is unknown. This sample's records show about 20,000 clones. The top ten hold roughly 22% of the sample. What was sequenced was PBMCs. The receptors were gathered from a man aged 60-69 years in good health and CMV-seropositive.

Notes on this clone: Germline and junction disagree at one end, which may indicate a read error. CDR3 DNA sequence: TGTGCCAGCAGTCCGACTATGAACACTGAAGCCTTCTTT. Amino acid sequence: CASSPTMNTEAFF. The chain has TRBV6-1 and TRBJ1-1; D is undetermined. Germline assignment: CDR1 MNHNS and CDR2 SASEGT. The CDR3 spans 13 residues.

V is TRBV6-1 and J is TRBJ2-1; 7 bases are a match to TRBD2. The junction had 14 bases not matched to a gene; V was cut back by 3 bases and J by 6 bases. Germline CDR1 MNHNS, CDR2 SASEGT. The CDR3 runs to 17 residues. The CDR3 here is CASSEGPGRAGVNEQFF. Written as DNA, the CDR3 is TGTGCCAGCAGTGAGGGACCTGGGCGGGCGGGGGTCAATGAGCAGTTCTTC.

The genes are TRBV9 and TRBJ2-5; perhaps TRBD1 as D (6 bases). Germline V gene sequence: CDR1 SGDLS, CDR2 YYNGEE. Trimming took off 2 bases at V and 2 bases at J, with 10 bases between the two ends. CDR3 size: 14 residues. The CDR3 DNA follows: TGTGCCAGCAGCGTCGGGACACTTCAAGAGACCCAGTACTTC. Translating it yields CASSVGTLQETQYF.

V and J are TRBV5-5 and TRBJ2-5, with D unclear. V was cut by 1 base and J by 5 bases, with 6 bases left in between. CDR1 SGHKS and CDR2 YYEKEE come from the germline V gene (reference sequence). The CDR3 runs 12 residues. CDR3 nucleotide sequence: TGTGCCAGCAGCTTGAGCTTTGAGACCCAGTACTTC. This translates into CASSLSFETQYF. The full variable domain, in which reference TRBV5-5 and TRBJ2-5 provide the parts outside the CDR3, is DAGVTQSPTHLIKTRGQQVTLRCSPISGHKSVSWYQQVLGQGPQFIFQYYEKEERGRGNFPDRFSARQFPNYSSELNVNALLLGDSALYLCASSLSFETQYFGPGTRLLVL.

The chain is built from TRBV6-6 and TRBJ1-5; D remains unclear. The germline V gene has CDR1 MNHNY and CDR2 SVGAGI (reference sequence). V gave up 4 bases and J gave up 1 base, with 11 bases separating them. This CDR3 spans 15 amino acids. The CDR3 protein is CASSSDTLSNQPQHF. CDR3 nucleotide sequence: TGTGCCAGCAGTTCTGACACACTCAGCAATCAGCCCCAGCATTTT.

As DNA, the CDR3 is TGTGCCAGCAGATCCGAGCGGACTAGCGCTCAGTTCTTC. It yields the protein CASRSERTSAQFF. The V gene is TRBV7-2, the J gene TRBJ2-1, with 9 bases aligning to TRBD2. V trimming: 6 bases; J trimming: 13 bases; junction bases outside the gene matches: 10. The length of the CDR3 is 13 residues. Germline CDR1 and CDR2: SGHTA and FQGNSA.

The chain combines TRBV7-2 with TRBJ2-7, with 7 bases that match TRBD2. V was pared by 2 bases and J by 4 bases, with 5 bases of the junction left unmatched. Germline CDR1 and CDR2: SGHTA and FQGNSA. The CDR3 contains 14 residues. The chain's CDR3 is CASSLFAGAYEQYF. Here the CDR3 DNA reads TGTGCCAGCAGCTTATTTGCGGGAGCTTACGAGCAGTACTTC.

The chain couples TRBV19 to TRBJ2-1; 7 bases match TRBD1. V dropped 0 bases and J dropped 7; count of bases not matched to a gene: 9. The CDR3 is 16 residues long. Germline CDR1 and CDR2: LNHDA and SQIVND (reference sequence). CDR3 amino acids: CASSIEGRGGLNEQFF. The CDR3 region has the DNA TGTGCCAGTAGTATAGAAGGGAGAGGGGGCTTGAATGAGCAGTTCTTC. Combining the CDR3 with reference TRBV19 and TRBJ2-1 gives the whole variable domain DGGITQSPKYLFRKEGQNVTLSCEQNLNHDAMYWYRQDPGQGLRLIYYSQIVNDFQKGDIAEGYSVSREKKESFPLTVTSAQKNPTAFYLCASSIEGRGGLNEQFFGPGTRLTVL.

Judged by frequency, this clone is medium-sized. V gene TRBV10-3 combines with J gene TRBJ2-3, with 13 bases lining up with TRBD2. The CDR3 is made up of 16 amino acids. The V gene's germline CDR1 is ENHRY and CDR2 SYGVKD. The V and J ends lost 3 bases and 4 bases, in that order; junction bases with no gene match: 4. The CDR3 bases are TGTGCCATCAGTGACGGGACTAGCGGGAATCCAGATACGCAGTATTTT. It specifies CAISDGTSGNPDTQYF.

The chain has TRBV19 and TRBJ2-3, with 9 bases fitting TRBD2. J lost 3 bases, V lost 5 bases, and 9 bases had no gene match. Germline CDR1 reads LNHDA; CDR2 reads SQIVND (reference sequence). The CDR3 runs 16 residues. This chain's CDR3 is CASSGIAGDITDTQYF. The CDR3 bases are TGTGCCAGTAGTGGAATAGCGGGAGACATAACAGATACGCAGTATTTT.

The J gene is TRBJ2-7, the V gene TRBV5-1; D may be TRBD1 (9 bases). CDR1 and CDR2 from the germline V gene are SGHRS and YFSETQ. The CDR3 extends over 14 amino acids. Trimming removed 5 bases at V and 7 bases at J, with 19 bases between. The CDR3 here is CASRLSGTGREQYF. CDR3 coding DNA: TGCGCCAGCAGACTTAGCGGGACAGGGAGGGAGCAGTACTTC.

The V call is TRBV4-2, the J call TRBJ2-3; a weak D match, TRBD2 (6 bases). Germline V gene data show CDR1 as LGHNA and CDR2 as YNFKEQ. This CDR3 region has 16 residues. Trimming pared 3 bases from V and 2 bases from J, leaving 15 bases between. The CDR3: CASSHPTVLATDTQYF. Written as DNA, the CDR3 is TGTGCCAGCAGCCACCCGACCGTACTAGCCACAGATACGCAGTATTTT.

The J gene is TRBJ2-1, the V gene TRBV5-1; TRBD2 agrees at 11 bases. Germline V gives CDR1 SGHRS, CDR2 YFSETQ. Trimming cost V 1 base and J 10 bases; bases outside gene matches: 7. The CDR3 spans 15 residues. CDR3 loop: CASSLLGTSGVEQFF. The CDR3 DNA sequence: TGCGCCAGCAGCTTGCTGGGGACTAGCGGAGTAGAGCAGTTCTTC.

The J gene is TRBJ2-7, the V gene TRBV15; a weak D match, TRBD2 (5 bases). Looked up from germline, CDR1 is LNHNV and CDR2 is YYDKDF (reference sequence). The V end lost 0 bases, the J end lost 0 bases, and 12 bases lay between the germline ends. This CDR3 comprises 16 residues. CDR3 residues: CATSREWSGSSYEQYF. The CDR3 DNA reads as TGTGCCACCAGCAGAGAATGGAGCGGTAGCTCCTACGAGCAGTACTTC.

The gene calls are TRBV7-9 and TRBJ2-5, with D unclear. Trimming left V 1 base short and J 5 bases short, with 11 bases between. Looked up from germline, CDR1 is SEHNR and CDR2 is FQNEAQ (reference sequence). The CDR3 runs to 14 residues. The CDR3 coding sequence is TGTGCCAGCAGCTTAGTGAGTTCCCCCGAGACCCAGTACTTC. Protein product: CASSLVSSPETQYF.

V usage is TRBV5-1 and J usage is TRBJ2-1; 11 positions match TRBD2. J was trimmed by 7 bases and V by 4 bases; bases with no gene match: 19. Germline V gene lookup returns CDR1 SGHRS and CDR2 YFSETQ. The CDR3 is 19 amino acids. The CDR3 sequence: CASSGGTSGSRWGKNEQFF. In nucleotides, the CDR3 is TGCGCCAGCAGCGGCGGGACTAGCGGATCCCGCTGGGGTAAAAATGAGCAGTTCTTC.

V and J are TRBV6-6 and TRBJ2-3, with 10 positions matching TRBD2. The CDR3 is 16 amino acids. Germline V gives CDR1 MNHNY, CDR2 SVGAGI (reference sequence). J lost 1 base, V lost 5 bases, and 6 bases had no gene match. CDR3 sequence reads: CASSPKRGGRTDTQYF. The DNA of the CDR3 is TGTGCCAGCAGTCCAAAGCGGGGGGGACGCACAGATACGCAGTATTTT.

The gene calls are TRBV11-2 and TRBJ2-7; TRBD1 is a possible D gene (5 bases). Trimming stripped 5 bases from V and 7 bases from J, with 21 bases between. CDR1 is SGHAT, CDR2 FQNNGV, per germline. The length of the CDR3 is 15 residues. The CDR3 loop is CASSPVLGAQGEQYF. The DNA for the CDR3 is TGTGCCAGCAGCCCCGTCCTAGGGGCTCAAGGGGAGCAGTACTTC.

The J gene is TRBJ1-1, the V gene TRBV2; D uncertain. V was shortened by 4 bases and J by 6 bases, with 12 bases between the two germline ends. The length of the CDR3 is 13 residues. CDR1 is SNHLY and CDR2 is FYNNEI in the germline V gene. DNA for the CDR3: TGTGCCAGCAGTGCGGTGTCGGGTTCTGAAGCTTTCTTT. Protein product: CASSAVSGSEAFF.

The rearrangement joins TRBV18 to TRBJ1-1, with D perhaps matching TRBD1 (5 bases). CDR1 and CDR2 from the germline V gene are KGHSH and LQKENI. The CDR3 covers 13 residues. Trimming removed 2 bases from V and 8 bases from J, with 12 bases in between. This chain's CDR3 is CASSPGGGVEAFF. In nucleotides, the CDR3 is TGTGCCAGCTCACCAGGCGGGGGGGTAGAAGCTTTCTTT.

The chain uses TRBV30 and TRBJ1-5, with no clear D. This CDR3 comprises 13 residues. Germline CDR1 reads GTSNPN; CDR2 reads SVGIG (reference sequence). V was cut by 4 bases and J by 0 bases, with 7 bases left in between. In DNA form, the CDR3 reads TGTGCCTGGAACGAGGATAGCAATCAGCCCCAGCATTTT. Its protein is CAWNEDSNQPQHF.